This T cell receptor beta chain was found in a study of monozygotic twins with inflammatory bowel disease. Per-sample cDNA came from eight separate reactions. TCRdb re-called the 5' RACE reads; every CDR3 protein appears as one record, without DNA. In total, the table holds over 110,000 distinct CDR3 sequences. This TCR came from a human donor with ulcerative colitis or Crohn's disease, or a healthy co-twin of an affected twin (not recorded which). The sample taken for sequencing was blood.

The CDR3 loop reads CSWEPGQRNTEAFF. The genes are TRBV20-1 and TRBJ1-1; the D call from TCRdb, TRBD1, cannot be confirmed without DNA. The germline V gene encodes CDR1 DFQATT and CDR2 SNEGSKA (reference sequence). This CDR3 is 14 amino acids long.